A single sample gave rise to the 32 T cell receptor beta chains below, sequenced in a study of blood T cell repertoires in COVID-19. Clones were read by immunoSEQ multiplex PCR, and TCRdb kept only the in-frame ones, dropping some. The sample has roughly 190,000 clones; approximately 82% are singletons. The sample comprised peripheral blood. The receptors shown here come from a man aged 50-60 years with active or convalescent COVID-19.

The J gene is TRBJ1-6, the V gene TRBV19, with a tentative D call TRBD1 (6 bases). CDR1 is LNHDA and CDR2 is SQIVND in the germline V gene (reference sequence). The V end lost 9 bases, the J end lost 7 bases, and 16 bases lay between the germline ends. CDR3 length: 14 residues. DNA of the CDR3: TGTGCCAGCTCGCCCGGGACACTGAATTCACCCCTCCACTTT. It translates to CASSPGTLNSPLHF.

This clone has just a few counts. The chain couples TRBV7-2 to TRBJ2-4; D gene ambiguous. CDR1 SGHTA and CDR2 FQGNSA come from the germline V gene. Trimming took 5 bases from V and 5 from J, leaving 16 bases between them. The CDR3 extends over 15 amino acids. CDR3 nucleotides: TGTGCCAGCAGCCGCCGACATGTGTCCCAAAACATTCAGTACTTC. It encodes CASSRRHVSQNIQYF.

V and J are TRBV5-1 and TRBJ2-2, with 9 bases identical to TRBD1. Per germline, CDR1 SGHRS and CDR2 YFSETQ. Trimming took 6 bases from V and 4 from J; bases not matched to a gene: 7. The CDR3 contains 15 residues. CDR3 protein: CASNPGQGGTGELFF. Written as DNA, the CDR3 is TGCGCCAGCAATCCGGGACAGGGTGGCACCGGGGAGCTGTTTTTT.

This chain joins TRBV28 and TRBJ2-7; 12 bases align to TRBD1. V dropped 7 bases and J dropped 5; count of bases not matched to a gene: 6. There are 14 residues in the CDR3. The germline CDR1 and CDR2 sequences are MDHEN and SYDVKM. CDR3: CASTPGQGANEQYF. The CDR3 bases are TGTGCCAGCACTCCGGGACAGGGGGCCAACGAGCAGTACTTC.

A few counts support this clone. This chain joins TRBV29-1 and TRBJ1-2, with TRBD1 matching over 8 bases. V was pared by 8 bases and J by 6 bases, with 5 bases of the junction left unmatched. The germline V gene has CDR1 SQVTM and CDR2 ANQGSEA. This CDR3 contains 11 residues. The CDR3 DNA reads as TGCAGCATCAGACAGGGGAATGGCTACACCTTC. This translates into CSIRQGNGYTF.

Notes on this clone: An end of the junction does not agree with germline; a read error may underlie this. The V and J genes are TRBV2 and TRBJ2-1; TRBD2 aligns across 12 bases. The CDR3 sequence is 14 residues long. CDR1 is SNHLY, CDR2 FYNNEI, per germline. CDR3 nucleotides: TGTGCCAGCAGTAGTACTAGCGGGGGGTCGTCCCCACTCTTC. Protein: CASSSTSGGSSPLF.

The genes are TRBV19 and TRBJ2-5; TRBD1 aligns across 7 bases. Germline CDR1 is LNHDA and CDR2 is SQIVND (reference sequence). Trimming cost V 6 bases and J 4 bases; bases outside gene matches: 5. The length of the CDR3 is 13 residues. The CDR3 sequence: CASSRQGAETQYF. In DNA form, the CDR3 reads TGTGCCAGTAGCAGACAGGGAGCAGAGACCCAGTACTTC.

This clone was found once. This rearrangement joins TRBV7-9 to TRBJ1-5, with D perhaps TRBD1 (6 bases). The germline V gene encodes CDR1 SEHNR and CDR2 FQNEAQ (reference sequence). V lost 9 bases, J lost 7 bases, and 13 bases lay in between. The CDR3 covers 12 residues. The CDR3 reads CASNREGQPQHF. Here the CDR3 DNA reads TGTGCCAGTAACAGGGAGGGCCAGCCCCAGCATTTT.

V usage is TRBV5-1 and J usage is TRBJ2-3, with 11 bases lining up with TRBD1. V was clipped by 7 bases and J by 3 bases; unmatched bases: 7. The CDR3 spans 15 residues. The V gene's germline CDR1 is SGHRS and CDR2 YFSETQ. The CDR3 nucleotides read TGCGCCAGCCGTACCGGGACAGGGGGAACAGATACGCAGTATTTT. Protein sequence: CASRTGTGGTDTQYF.

The chain combines TRBV14 with TRBJ2-5, with TRBD1 as a possible D gene (5 bases). The CDR3 extends over 15 amino acids. Trimming shortened V by 2 bases and J by 5 bases, and 15 bases separated the two germline ends. The germline V gene has CDR1 SGHDN and CDR2 FVKESK. The CDR3 spells CASSQHSGLGETQYF. CDR3 nucleotides: TGTGCCAGCAGCCAACACTCAGGGCTAGGGGAGACCCAGTACTTC.

The chain uses TRBV7-9 and TRBJ2-4; a possible D gene is TRBD1 (6 bases). The CDR3 loop spans 14 amino acids. V lost 3 bases and J 1 base, leaving 7 bases between the germline ends. Germline V gene data show CDR1 as SEHNR and CDR2 as FQNEAQ (reference sequence). The CDR3 sequence is CASSFRGAKNIQYF. The CDR3 nucleotides are TGTGCCAGCAGCTTTAGGGGGGCCAAAAACATTCAGTACTTC.

V and J are TRBV7-2 and TRBJ1-1, with D tentatively TRBD1 (6 bases). The germline V gene has CDR1 SGHTA and CDR2 FQGNSA. V lost 5 bases to trimming and J lost 5 bases, with 15 bases between them. CDR3 length: 14 amino acids. CDR3 protein: CASSPDRFGTEAFF. The CDR3 nucleotides read TGTGCCAGCAGCCCTGACAGGTTCGGGACTGAAGCTTTCTTT. Full variable domain (rest looked up from reference TRBV7-2 and TRBJ1-1): GAGVSQSPSNKVTEKGKDVELRCDPISGHTALYWYRQSLGQGLEFLIYFQGNSAPDKSGLPSDRFSAERTGGSVSTLTIQRTQQEDSAVYLCASSPDRFGTEAFFGQGTRLTVV.

The chain carries TRBV6-6 and TRBJ2-1, with TRBD1 matching 10 bases. After removal of 2 bases from V and 6 bases from J, the junction contained 4 bases not matched to a gene. The CDR3 is 15 amino acids. The germline CDR1 and CDR2 sequences are MNHNY and SVGAGI (reference sequence). Here the CDR3 reads CASSYDRGRLNEQFF. CDR3 DNA: TGTGCCAGCAGTTACGACAGGGGGCGTCTCAATGAGCAGTTCTTC.

The chain links TRBV27 to TRBJ2-4, with TRBD2 matching 7 bases. The CDR3 extends over 14 amino acids. Germline V CDR1 and CDR2: MNHEY, SMNVEV (reference sequence). The V segment lost 4 bases and the J segment 6 bases; nucleotides outside the gene matches: 6. The CDR3 is CASSSWGRGNIQYF. CDR3 sequence (DNA): TGTGCCAGCAGTTCTTGGGGGAGGGGAAACATTCAGTACTTC.

V is TRBV7-2 and J is TRBJ1-5, with a tentative D call TRBD1 (5 bases). The ends were cut back, 5 bases at V and 4 bases at J, with 15 bases in the middle. This CDR3 contains 15 residues. Germline lookup yields CDR1 SGHTA and CDR2 FQGNSA. In DNA, the CDR3 is TGTGCCAGCAGCCCGATCCCCCGGGGGAATCAGCCCCAGCATTTT. Translating gives CASSPIPRGNQPQHF. Full variable domain (outside the CDR3, taken from reference TRBV7-2 and TRBJ1-5): GAGVSQSPSNKVTEKGKDVELRCDPISGHTALYWYRQSLGQGLEFLIYFQGNSAPDKSGLPSDRFSAERTGGSVSTLTIQRTQQEDSAVYLCASSPIPRGNQPQHFGDGTRLSIL.

V is TRBV27 and J is TRBJ2-7, with TRBD2 matching 11 bases. V was clipped by 6 bases and J by 3 bases; unmatched bases: 1. CDR1 MNHEY and CDR2 SMNVEV come from the germline V gene (reference sequence). The CDR3 is 13 amino acids. The CDR3 protein is CASRTSGSYEQYF. The CDR3 DNA follows: TGTGCCAGCAGAACTAGCGGGAGCTACGAGCAGTACTTC.

The genes are TRBV7-2 and TRBJ1-3; possible D gene TRBD1, 5 bases. The CDR3 loop spans 15 amino acids. V lost 1 base, J lost 2 bases, and 9 bases lay in between. Germline CDR1 is SGHTA and CDR2 is FQGNSA. The CDR3 DNA reads TGTGCCAGCAGCTTAGACAGGAATACTGGAAACACCATATATTTT. Translation: CASSLDRNTGNTIYF. Together with reference TRBV7-2 and TRBJ1-3, the CDR3 gives the full variable domain: GAGVSQSPSNKVTEKGKDVELRCDPISGHTALYWYRQSLGQGLEFLIYFQGNSAPDKSGLPSDRFSAERTGGSVSTLTIQRTQQEDSAVYLCASSLDRNTGNTIYFGEGSWLTVV.

The chain combines TRBV10-1 with TRBJ2-5; 8 nucleotides line up with TRBD2. Per germline, CDR1 WNHNN and CDR2 SYGVQD (reference sequence). The V gene end was trimmed by 2 bases and the J gene end by 1 base; junction bases not matched to a gene: 9. This CDR3 comprises 17 residues. CDR3 sequence reads: CASSEETGLARQETQYF. The CDR3 DNA is TGCGCCAGCAGTGAGGAAACCGGACTAGCCCGCCAAGAGACCCAGTACTTC.

CDR3 sequence (DNA): TGTGCCATCAGTGAGTGGGGACAGGGAGCTGAAGCTTTCTTT. This sequence encodes CAISEWGQGAEAFF. V gene TRBV10-3 combines with J gene TRBJ1-1; 9 bases map to TRBD1. The CDR3 has 14 amino acids. V gave up 1 base and J gave up 6 bases; unmatched junction bases: 3. Germline lookup yields CDR1 ENHRY and CDR2 SYGVKD.

The J gene is TRBJ1-5, the V gene TRBV6-1; 8 bases are a match to TRBD1. CDR1 is MNHNS and CDR2 is SASEGT in the germline V gene. This CDR3 has 14 residues. V shed 6 bases and J 6 bases; nucleotides not matched to a gene: 7. The CDR3 reads CASRSGGGIQPQHF. CDR3 nucleotides: TGTGCCAGCAGGTCAGGGGGCGGGATTCAGCCCCAGCATTTT.

This chain uses TRBV6-5 with TRBJ1-6; 8 bases are a match to TRBD1. Germline CDR1 and CDR2: MNHEY and SVGAGI. The CDR3 is made up of 15 amino acids. The J segment lost 2 bases and the V segment lost 8 bases, leaving 5 bases of the junction unmatched. The CDR3 sequence: CASCRGQAYNSPLHF. The DNA of the CDR3 is TGTGCCAGCTGCAGGGGGCAGGCCTATAATTCACCCCTCCACTTT.

The CDR3 loop reads CASSQDRAAGVVDTQYF. For the CDR3, the DNA is TGTGCCAGCAGCCAAGATAGAGCAGCGGGAGTTGTAGATACGCAGTATTTT. The rearrangement joins TRBV14 to TRBJ2-3, with TRBD2 matching over 8 bases. With V trimmed by 0 bases and J by 5 bases, 10 bases remained unmatched. CDR1 and CDR2 (germline): SGHDN, FVKESK. CDR3 length: 17 residues. Full variable domain (remainder filled in from reference TRBV14 and TRBJ2-3): EAGVTQFPSHSVIEKGQTVTLRCDPISGHDNLYWYRRVMGKEIKFLLHFVKESKQDESGMPNNRFLAERTGGTYSTLKVQPAELEDSGVYFCASSQDRAAGVVDTQYFGPGTRLTVL.

The V call is TRBV27, the J call TRBJ2-1; 10 nucleotides align to TRBD2. Looked up from germline, CDR1 is MNHEY and CDR2 is SMNVEV (reference sequence). This CDR3 is 15 amino acids long. The junction had 9 bases not matched to a gene; V was cut back by 3 bases and J by 10 bases. CDR3 DNA: TGTGCCAGCAGTTTCCAGCGGGGGGGCCTAGGGGAGCAGTTCTTC. This encodes CASSFQRGGLGEQFF.

The genes are TRBV7-2 and TRBJ2-1; TRBD2 agrees at 7 bases. The V and J ends lost 3 bases and 0 bases, in that order; junction bases with no gene match: 2. This CDR3 is 15 amino acids long. CDR1 and CDR2 (germline): SGHTA, FQGNSA. The DNA for the CDR3 is TGTGCCAGCAGCTTGACTAGCCTCTCCTACAATGAGCAGTTCTTC. Protein: CASSLTSLSYNEQFF.

The chain recombines TRBV2 with TRBJ2-3, with 7 bases lining up with TRBD1. The CDR3 consists of 14 residues. The trim removed 7 bases at V and 4 bases at J, leaving 8 bases unmatched. The germline CDR1 and CDR2 sequences are SNHLY and FYNNEI. CDR3 loop: CASTEIGGPDTQYF. In nucleotides, the CDR3 is TGTGCCAGCACAGAGATAGGGGGCCCAGATACGCAGTATTTT.

The chain carries TRBV29-1 and TRBJ1-2, with 9 bases that match TRBD1. The CDR3 contains 16 residues. Germline CDR1 is SQVTM and CDR2 is ANQGSEA. Trimming removed 3 bases from V and 7 bases from J; junction bases left unmatched: 15. CDR3 bases: TGCAGCGTTGATTCGGGACAGGGAATGAAGGGAGCTGGCTACACCTTC. Translating it yields CSVDSGQGMKGAGYTF. The full variable domain, its missing parts supplied by reference TRBV29-1 and TRBJ1-2, is SAVISQKPSRDICQRGTSLTIQCQVDSQVTMMFWYRQQPGQSLTLIATANQGSEATYESGFVIDKFPISRPNLTFSTLTVSNMSPEDSSIYLCSVDSGQGMKGAGYTFGSGTRLTVV.

The CDR3 DNA sequence: TGTGCCAGCAGCTTAGGTCTAGGAAGCACAGATACGCAGTATTTT. Protein sequence: CASSLGLGSTDTQYF. The chain couples TRBV11-3 to TRBJ2-3, with D uncertain. CDR1 is SGHNT, CDR2 YENEEA, per germline. V lost 1 base and J lost 0, with 8 bases in between. The CDR3 has 15 residues.

In its sample, this clone was seen once. The V call is TRBV11-3, the J call TRBJ2-3, with D maybe TRBD2 (6 bases). The CDR3 contains 14 residues. The germline V gene encodes CDR1 SGHNT and CDR2 YENEEA. The germline V and J ends were trimmed by 1 base and 6 bases, with 11 bases remaining between them. The CDR3 here is CASSLGVEGDTQYF. CDR3 DNA: TGTGCCAGCAGCTTAGGGGTGGAGGGGGATACGCAGTATTTT.

The chain recombines TRBV5-1 with TRBJ1-2; D is unclear. CDR3 size: 15 residues. V was shortened by 2 bases and J by 4 bases, with 15 bases between the two germline ends. Germline CDR1 is SGHRS and CDR2 is YFSETQ. The CDR3 DNA reads TGCGCCAGCAGCTTAGAGTTCGGCCGCGGCTATGGCTACACCTTC. This gives the protein CASSLEFGRGYGYTF.

The V gene is TRBV5-1, the J gene TRBJ2-7; TRBD2 matches at 13 bases. V lost 4 bases, J lost 0 bases, and 7 bases stayed unmatched. Germline V gives CDR1 SGHRS, CDR2 YFSETQ. The CDR3 is 17 amino acids. The DNA of the CDR3 is TGCGCCAGCAGCCCCGGACTAGCGGGGGCCCCCTCCTACGAGCAGTACTTC. Translating it yields CASSPGLAGAPSYEQYF. Combining the CDR3 with reference TRBV5-1 and TRBJ2-7 gives the whole variable domain KAGVTQTPRYLIKTRGQQVTLSCSPISGHRSVSWYQQTPGQGLQFLFEYFSETQRNKGNFPGRFSGRQFSNSRSEMNVSTLELGDSALYLCASSPGLAGAPSYEQYFGPGTRLTVT.

The chain links TRBV5-1 to TRBJ2-1; the D gene is possibly TRBD1 (5 bases). This CDR3 region has 16 residues. Trimming took 4 bases from V and 5 from J, leaving 19 bases between them. CDR1 is SGHRS, CDR2 YFSETQ, per germline. The CDR3, as DNA: TGCGCCAGCAGCATCACTTCAGGGTCGGGTCACAATGAGCAGTTCTTC. It is translated as CASSITSGSGHNEQFF.

This chain joins TRBV19 and TRBJ1-1; possible D gene TRBD1, 6 bases. V was clipped by 5 bases and J by 5 bases, with 9 bases between them. The CDR3 sequence is 12 residues long. Germline V gives CDR1 LNHDA, CDR2 SQIVND (reference sequence). Here the CDR3 reads CASSQGKTEAFF. The CDR3 bases are TGTGCCAGTAGTCAGGGGAAGACTGAAGCTTTCTTT.